A single sample gave rise to the 16 T cell receptor beta chains below, sequenced in a study of T cell changes during pregnancy in multiple sclerosis. The method was immunoSEQ multiplex PCR; TCRdb's version includes in-frame clones alone and lacks a portion of them. The sample has about 36,000 clones, around nine tenths seen once. Sequences were derived from CD8+ T cells from peripheral blood mononuclear cells, sampled in the third trimester of pregnancy. The receptor source for this set is a female donor with multiple sclerosis, enrolled in a pregnancy study.

The chain combines TRBV2 with TRBJ1-2; possibly TRBD1 for D (5 bases). The length of the CDR3 is 16 residues. With 1 base removed from V and 0 bases from J, the gap between germline ends came to 12 bases. Germline loops: CDR1 SNHLY, CDR2 FYNNEI. Here the CDR3 DNA reads TGTGCCAGCAGTGAAGAAGATAGGGGCGCTAACTATGGCTACACCTTC. Its protein product is CASSEEDRGANYGYTF.

This chain links TRBV10-2 with TRBJ2-7; TRBD2 matches 8 bases. The J segment lost 7 bases and the V segment lost 2 bases, leaving 13 bases of the junction unmatched. The CDR3 is 16 residues long. The germline V gene has CDR1 WSHSY and CDR2 SAAADI. The CDR3 DNA is TGCGCCAGCAGTGAGCGAGGCAGCGGGAGCCCGCGGGAGCAGTACTTC. Its translation is CASSERGSGSPREQYF.

This rearrangement joins TRBV19 to TRBJ2-5; tentatively, D is TRBD1 (5 bases). The CDR3 has 14 residues. Trimming stripped 5 bases from V and 7 bases from J, with 17 bases between. Germline V gene data show CDR1 as LNHDA and CDR2 as SQIVND (reference sequence). The CDR3 DNA is TGTGCCAGTAGTTCGCCGGAACAGGATAGGACCCAGTACTTC. This gives the protein CASSSPEQDRTQYF.

V is TRBV4-3 and J is TRBJ2-7, with 9 nucleotides matching TRBD2. The CDR3 has 18 amino acids. Germline V gives CDR1 LGHNA, CDR2 YSLEER. After removal of 0 bases from V and 0 bases from J, the junction contained 9 bases not matched to a gene. The CDR3 sequence: CASSQEAVASGDSYEQYF. The CDR3 bases are TGCGCCAGCAGCCAAGAAGCAGTCGCTAGCGGGGACTCCTACGAGCAGTACTTC.

The V call is TRBV29-1, the J call TRBJ2-1; D might be TRBD1 (5 bases). Germline V CDR1 and CDR2: SQVTM, ANQGSEA. The length of the CDR3 is 11 residues. Trimming cost V 8 bases and J 5 bases, with 10 bases left between them. This CDR3 reads CSWTRDNEQFF. CDR3 in DNA: TGCAGCTGGACAAGGGACAATGAGCAGTTCTTC.

The chain has TRBV7-9 and TRBJ2-3; TRBD2 agrees at 11 bases. Per germline, CDR1 SEHNR and CDR2 FQNEAQ (reference sequence). The CDR3 length is 16 residues. V shed 2 bases, J shed 3 bases, and the junction held 4 bases outside the gene matches. CDR3 nucleotides: TGTGCCAGCAGCTTATCTCCTAGCGGGGGGACAGATACGCAGTATTTT. Amino acid sequence: CASSLSPSGGTDTQYF.

The rearrangement links TRBV2 to TRBJ2-1, with D unclear. V was trimmed by 7 bases and J by 0 bases, leaving 7 bases between them. Germline assignment: CDR1 SNHLY and CDR2 FYNNEI. The CDR3 spans 13 residues. The CDR3 here is CASIPSSYNEQFF. CDR3 bases: TGTGCCAGCATACCGAGCTCCTACAATGAGCAGTTCTTC.

The chain combines TRBV7-6 with TRBJ2-7; TRBD2 aligns across 12 bases. The length of the CDR3 is 17 residues. Germline lookup yields CDR1 SGHVS and CDR2 FNYEAQ. V shed 4 bases and J 6 bases; nucleotides not matched to a gene: 13. The chain's CDR3 is CASSSRAPLAGGFEQYF. The CDR3 coding sequence is TGTGCCAGCAGCTCAAGAGCCCCACTAGCGGGAGGTTTCGAGCAGTACTTC. Full variable domain (missing parts from reference TRBV7-6 and TRBJ2-7): GAGVSQSPRYKVTKRGQDVALRCDPISGHVSLYWYRQALGQGPEFLTYFNYEAQQDKSGLPNDRFSAERPEGSISTLTIQRTEQRDSAMYRCASSSRAPLAGGFEQYFGPGTRLTVT.

The rearrangement joins TRBV6-1 to TRBJ2-5; D perhaps matches TRBD1 (5 bases). The CDR3 has 15 amino acids. V lost 7 bases and J lost 5, with 20 bases in between. Germline V gene sequence: CDR1 MNHNS, CDR2 SASEGT. In DNA form, the CDR3 reads TGTGCCAGCATAACAGGAACCTACCTCGGGGAGACCCAGTACTTC. This gives the protein CASITGTYLGETQYF.

The gene calls are TRBV7-6 and TRBJ1-1; TRBD1 agrees at 8 bases. The CDR3 consists of 17 residues. The trim removed 5 bases at V and 4 bases at J, leaving 15 bases unmatched. Germline lookup yields CDR1 SGHVS and CDR2 FNYEAQ. CDR3 DNA sequence: TGTGCCAGCAGCCCCGACGGCGGACAGGGTTTAGGCACTGAAGCTTTCTTT. It encodes CASSPDGGQGLGTEAFF.

The chain employs TRBV6-5 and TRBJ2-7; unclear D gene. The germline V and J ends were trimmed by 6 bases and 3 bases, with 12 bases remaining between them. Germline V gene sequence: CDR1 MNHEY, CDR2 SVGAGI. The CDR3 runs 13 residues. In nucleotides, the CDR3 is TGTGCCAGCAGCCGAGACGGGTACTACGAGCAGTACTTC. Its protein product is CASSRDGYYEQYF.

The gene calls are TRBV7-9 and TRBJ2-1, with TRBD2 as a possible D gene (5 bases). Trimming stripped 3 bases from V and 4 bases from J, with 7 bases between. CDR1 is SEHNR and CDR2 is FQNEAQ in the germline V gene (reference sequence). The CDR3 runs 13 residues. The CDR3 DNA reads as TGTGCCAGCAGCTTTGGAGGTTACAATGAGCAGTTCTTC. Protein sequence: CASSFGGYNEQFF.

This chain connects TRBV21-1 to TRBJ1-5. TRBV21-1 is designated a pseudogene. The length of the CDR3 is 19 residues. This CDR3 reads CASSKVVRDPPGGNQPQHF. CDR3 coding DNA: TGTGCCAGCAGCAAAGTCGTAAGGGATCCCCCGGGGGGAAATCAGCCCCAGCATTTT.

The chain joins TRBV13 to TRBJ1-1; 7 positions agree with TRBD1. J lost 4 bases, V lost 5 bases, and 10 bases had no gene match. This CDR3 contains 15 residues. The V gene's germline CDR1 is PRHDT and CDR2 FYEKMQ (reference sequence). The CDR3 region has the DNA TGTGCCAGCAGCGGCCGGGACAGTATGCCCACTGAAGCTTTCTTT. Encoded protein: CASSGRDSMPTEAFF.

The V call is TRBV29-1, the J call TRBJ1-5, with 7 bases that match TRBD1. The CDR3 loop spans 13 amino acids. The V gene's germline CDR1 is SQVTM and CDR2 ANQGSEA. Germline trimming cut 4 bases from V and 7 bases from J; bases unmatched to any gene: 7. CDR3 nucleotides: TGCAGCGTTGTCGACAGGGATGGGCAGCCCCAGCATTTT. Protein: CSVVDRDGQPQHF.

The chain joins TRBV27 to TRBJ2-6; TRBD1 aligns across 8 bases. V gave up 2 bases and J gave up 0 bases; unmatched junction bases: 3. Germline V lookup: CDR1 MNHEY, CDR2 SMNVEV (reference sequence). The CDR3 is made up of 17 amino acids. CDR3 DNA: TGTGCCAGCAGTTTACGACAGGGGAACTCTGGGGCCAACGTCCTGACTTTC. It encodes CASSLRQGNSGANVLTF. The entire variable domain, with the rest obtained from reference TRBV27 and TRBJ2-6, is as follows: EAQVTQNPRYLITVTGKKLTVTCSQNMNHEYMSWYRQDPGLGLRQIYYSMNVEVTDKGDVPEGYKVSRKEKRNFPLILESPSPNQTSLYFCASSLRQGNSGANVLTFGAGSRLTVL.